This T cell receptor beta chain was captured by sequencing in a study of monozygotic twins with cystic fibrosis. Points from the study as a whole: Monozygotic CF twins shared more identical nucleotide clonotypes than unrelated patients. Low clonality (median roughly 0.0095) suggested a mostly naive repertoire. Age, concordance and disease severity did not associate with shared CDR3 numbers.

The CDR3 consists of 17 residues. CDR1 SGHVS and CDR2 FQNEAQ come from the germline V gene. The V gene lost 5 bases and the J gene lost 2 bases, with 21 bases spanning the gap. Comments on this clone: The target antigen is unknown.

The protocol was immunoSEQ multiplex PCR, while the TCRdb copy is restricted to in-frame clones and leaves out a portion. Seen here are about 23,000 clones, approximately 97% observed once, and the top ten hold 0.12% to 0.15%. Material for sequencing was blood. The TCR was taken from a girl under 18 with cystic fibrosis. This chain uses TRBV7-8 with TRBJ1-1, with a weak D call TRBD1 (5 bases). In DNA, the CDR3 is TGTGCCAGCAGCCCCGTGGCTCACGGGGGGATAAACACTGAAGCTTTCTTT. Translated: CASSPVAHGGINTEAFF.